The clone carrying this TCR beta chain was found a few times. The antigen is not known. Genomic DNA templated the TCR beta VDJ and CDR3 profiling. MiXCR, applied by TCRdb to the reads, yields one record per CDR3 protein. The sample has 310,000 or so distinct CDR3 sequences, roughly 59% seen once. This specimen belongs to a study of CD8+CD57+ T cells in acquired aplastic anemia. Study-level information: Sorted CD4+ plus CD8+ cells gave DNA averaging 3.2 ug. Study-level results: In common between the patients and the controls were approximately 28 CD8+ CDR3 sequences.

The CDR3 length is 19 residues. Germline V gives CDR1 ENHRY, CDR2 SYGVKD. V lost 6 bases to trimming and J lost 5 bases; unmatched junction nucleotides: 19. Patients sequenced had flow cytometry evidence of CD8+CD57+ cell expansion. Each patient had severe acquired aplastic anemia. The clonotype was recovered from a human donor with aplastic anemia. The chain combines TRBV10-3 with TRBJ2-7, with 13 bases aligning to TRBD2. Material: sorted CD4+, CD8+, or CD8+CD57+ T cells (not recorded which) from PBMCs. In DNA, the CDR3 is TGTGCCATCAGCTCCGGGACTAGCGGGAACCTCCACGAGGTAAACGAGCAGTACTTC. Translated, it gives CAISSGTSGNLHEVNEQYF.